One and the same sample provided the 17 T cell receptor beta chains below, sequenced in a study of breast tumors, draining lymph nodes, adjacent tissues. TCRdb passed the multiplex PCR reads through MiXCR, listing each CDR3 protein once. The sample contains 130,000 or so distinct CDR3 sequences, around a third of which appear only once. Axillary draining lymph nodes of breast cancer patients supplied the node samples. The sample was axillary lymph node tissue. These receptors originate from a female donor with breast cancer. Some clones in this sample may be carry-over from other donors' samples.

This clonotype was counted many times. The chain recombines TRBV7-6 with TRBJ2-3; D is unresolved. The germline V gene has CDR1 SGHVS and CDR2 FNYEAQ. V was cut by 2 bases and J by 5 bases, with 8 bases left in between. The CDR3 runs to 13 residues. The CDR3, as DNA: TGTGCCAGCAGCTTATTTTCGGGAGATACGCAGTATTTT. Amino acids: CASSLFSGDTQYF. The whole variable domain, filled in from reference TRBV7-6 and TRBJ2-3, reads GAGVSQSPRYKVTKRGQDVALRCDPISGHVSLYWYRQALGQGPEFLTYFNYEAQQDKSGLPNDRFSAERPEGSISTLTIQRTEQRDSAMYRCASSLFSGDTQYFGPGTRLTVL.

This clonotype was detected ten times or more. The V gene is TRBV5-1, the J gene TRBJ2-2; 7 bases fit TRBD1. CDR1 is SGHRS, CDR2 YFSETQ, per germline. The CDR3 has 16 amino acids. V trimming: 4 bases; J trimming: 2 bases; junction bases outside the gene matches: 8. CDR3 sequence (DNA): TGCGCCAGCAGCCGCATGGGACAGACTAACACCGGGGAGCTGTTTTTT. It encodes CASSRMGQTNTGELFF.

On this clonotype: A read error is possible here, since a much larger clone lies one base away. The chain combines TRBV5-1 with TRBJ1-2; no clear D gene. The CDR3 is 18 amino acids. Germline CDR1 SGHRS, CDR2 YFSETQ. The CDR3 coding sequence is TGCGCCAACAGCTTTCGTGCCCCCTTTGGGAGATTGAACTATGGCTACACCTTC. It is translated as CANSFRAPFGRLNYGYTF.

This clonotype was detected many times. The chain has TRBV11-3 and TRBJ2-7, with D perhaps being TRBD1 or TRBD2 (5 bases each). Germline V CDR1 and CDR2: SGHNT, YENEEA. Between the trimmed V and J ends, which lost 5 bases and 3 bases, there was a span of 11 bases. This CDR3 has 13 residues. Here the CDR3 reads CASSPGPHYEQYF. The CDR3 DNA sequence: TGTGCCAGCAGCCCGGGACCTCACTACGAGCAGTACTTC. Combining the CDR3 with reference TRBV11-3 and TRBJ2-7 gives the whole variable domain EAGVVQSPRYKIIEKKQPVAFWCNPISGHNTLYWYLQNLGQGPELLIRYENEEAVDDSQLPKDRFSAERLKGVDSTLKIQPAELGDSAVYLCASSPGPHYEQYFGPGTRLTVT.

CDR3 nucleotide sequence: TGCAGTGCTAGTAAGGGAGGGGTTAATGAAAAACTGTTTTTT. This sequence encodes CSASKGGVNEKLFF. The chain employs TRBV20-1 and TRBJ1-4, with D possibly TRBD1 on 5 matching bases. V gave up 3 bases and J gave up 4 bases, with 12 bases separating them. The germline V gene has CDR1 DFQATT and CDR2 SNEGSKA (reference sequence). This CDR3 comprises 14 residues.

This clonotype was seen ten or more times. The V gene is TRBV20-1, the J gene TRBJ2-3; 10 bases agree with TRBD2. The CDR3 has 15 amino acids. J lost 2 bases, V lost 4 bases, and 6 bases had no gene match. CDR1 is DFQATT, CDR2 SNEGSKA, per germline (reference sequence). CDR3 region: CSAIWTSGNTDTQYF. The CDR3 DNA follows: TGCAGTGCTATTTGGACTAGCGGCAACACAGATACGCAGTATTTT.

V is TRBV30 and J is TRBJ1-6; TRBD1 matches 10 bases. CDR1 and CDR2 (germline): GTSNPN, SVGIG (reference sequence). This CDR3 comprises 14 residues. Losses at the gene ends were 4 bases for V and 8 bases for J; bases not matched to a gene: 5. CDR3 in DNA: TGTGCCTGGAATCTCGGGACAGGGGATTCACCCCTCCACTTT. As protein: CAWNLGTGDSPLHF. Full variable domain (remainder filled in from reference TRBV30 and TRBJ1-6): SQTIHQWPATLVQPVGSPLSLECTVEGTSNPNLYWYRQAAGRGLQLLFYSVGIGQISSEVPQNLSASRPQDRQFILSSKKLLLSDSGFYLCAWNLGTGDSPLHFGNGTRLTVT.

In this sample, this clonotype turned up many times. The chain links TRBV9 to TRBJ2-7; 13 bases map to TRBD2. Germline V lookup: CDR1 SGDLS, CDR2 YYNGEE. V shed 0 bases, J shed 7 bases, and the junction held 10 bases outside the gene matches. The CDR3 length is 17 residues. CDR3 nucleotides: TGTGCCAGCAGCGTAGGGACTAGCGGGGGTCGAGTGGAAGAGCAGTACTTC. This sequence encodes CASSVGTSGGRVEEQYF.

The rearrangement uses TRBV5-5 and TRBJ1-5; D is possibly TRBD1 (5 bases). The CDR3 covers 15 residues. V dropped 0 bases and J dropped 7 bases, with 14 bases sitting between them. Germline V lookup: CDR1 SGHKS, CDR2 YYEKEE (reference sequence). CDR3 amino acids: CASSLEQAFLQPQHF. The CDR3 DNA is TGTGCCAGCAGCTTGGAACAGGCTTTCTTGCAGCCCCAGCATTTT.

Regarding this clonotype: Being one base from a much bigger clone, this may be a read error. The J gene is TRBJ1-6, the V gene TRBV5-4; D might be TRBD1 (6 bases). Trimming took 5 bases from V and 14 from J, leaving 17 bases between them. Germline V CDR1 and CDR2: SGHNT, YYREEE (reference sequence). This CDR3 is 13 amino acids long. The CDR3 spells CASRGDTESTLHF. The CDR3, as DNA: TGTGCCAGCAGAGGGGACACCGAGAGTACCCTCCACTTT.

This clonotype was counted many times. The chain uses TRBV20-1 and TRBJ2-3; possibly TRBD2 for D (6 bases). Germline V gene lookup returns CDR1 DFQATT and CDR2 SNEGSKA (reference sequence). The germline V and J ends were trimmed by 0 bases and 1 base, with 17 bases remaining between them. The CDR3 extends over 17 amino acids. The CDR3 reads CSARDDSRGRGTDTQYF. Here the CDR3 DNA reads TGCAGTGCTAGAGATGATTCGCGGGGAAGGGGCACAGATACGCAGTATTTT.

This clonotype has ten or more counts. The chain carries TRBV9 and TRBJ1-2, with D unclear. Germline CDR1 is SGDLS and CDR2 is YYNGEE. Trimming stripped 1 base from V and 0 bases from J, with 10 bases between. The CDR3 has 15 amino acids. This CDR3 reads CASSVPHGSNYGYTF. The DNA for the CDR3 is TGTGCCAGCAGCGTACCACACGGATCTAACTATGGCTACACCTTC.

A remark on this clonotype: One junction end disagrees with the germline gene, perhaps due to a read error. The J gene is TRBJ2-7, the V gene TRBV4-2; D is possibly TRBD1 (5 bases). The CDR3 loop spans 13 amino acids. Per the germline V gene, CDR1 is LGHNA and CDR2 is YNFKEQ. CDR3 loop: CASSQERGSSVQF. For the CDR3, the DNA is TGTGCCAGCAGCCAAGAAAGGGGCTCGTCTGTCCAATTC.

This clonotype occurred many times. The V call is TRBV5-1, the J call TRBJ2-1; the D is unclear. Trimming took 2 bases from V and 10 from J, leaving 10 bases between them. CDR3 length: 12 amino acids. Germline V CDR1 and CDR2: SGHRS, YFSETQ. In DNA form, the CDR3 reads TGCGCCAGCAGCTTAAACTCTCCAGAGCAGTTCTTC. It encodes CASSLNSPEQFF. The full variable domain, with the rest looked up from reference TRBV5-1 and TRBJ2-1, is KAGVTQTPRYLIKTRGQQVTLSCSPISGHRSVSWYQQTPGQGLQFLFEYFSETQRNKGNFPGRFSGRQFSNSRSEMNVSTLELGDSALYLCASSLNSPEQFFGPGTRLTVL.

The rearrangement links TRBV27 to TRBJ2-1, with a tentative D call TRBD2 (7 bases). V was cut by 3 bases and J by 8 bases, with 23 bases left in between. This CDR3 is 17 amino acids long. Germline assignment: CDR1 MNHEY and CDR2 SMNVEV (reference sequence). The chain's CDR3 is CASSFSQGGVGIHEQFF. The CDR3 DNA reads as TGTGCCAGCAGTTTTTCACAGGGAGGGGTTGGGATCCATGAGCAGTTCTTC.

This clonotype came up many times. The chain is built from TRBV3-1 and TRBJ1-2; 9 nucleotides line up with TRBD1. In germline, CDR1 is LGHDT, CDR2 YNNKEL (reference sequence). The CDR3 totals 15 residues. Trimming at V came to 7 bases and at J to 7 bases, leaving 13 bases not matched to a gene. The chain's CDR3 is CASTNTGTGSRGYTF. Written as DNA, the CDR3 is TGTGCCAGCACAAATACCGGGACAGGGAGTCGTGGCTACACCTTC.

V usage is TRBV6-6 and J usage is TRBJ1-2; 7 positions match TRBD1. V gave up 7 bases and J gave up 7 bases; unmatched junction bases: 9. Germline V gene data show CDR1 as MNHNY and CDR2 as SVGAGI (reference sequence). The CDR3 has 13 amino acids. CDR3 sequence reads: CASIDPGTAGYTF. The CDR3 DNA reads TGTGCCAGCATCGACCCAGGGACAGCTGGCTACACCTTC.